This T cell receptor (beta chain) appears in the sequencing data of a study of CD8 T cells in Susac syndrome. The CDR3 has 13 amino acids. This clonotype came up once. RNA was extracted with the RNeasy kit, and a quantity of about 0.45 to 1 ug was reverse transcribed using random hexamers. One entry per CDR3 protein, called by TCRdb with MiXCR from the immunoSEQ multiplex PCR reads. The data contain 150,000 to 200,000 distinct CDR3 sequences, just under 95% of them singletons. The sequence derives from a human donor in good health. The rearrangement joins TRBV21-1 to TRBJ2-7. TRBV21-1 is marked as a pseudogene. The sequencing sample was made of CD4+ T cells from PBMCs. CDR3: CASSKAHSYEQYF. DNA for the CDR3: TGTGCCAGCAGCAAAGCTCACAGCTACGAGCAGTACTTC.